Described below is a single T cell receptor beta chain sequence and its context. Its antigen is currently not known. The input lacks base qualities; no much larger clone sits a single base away. These data belong to a study of human T cells and chemical hapten exposure listed by TCRdb under 2021. About the full investigation: For sensitization, 2% DPC in acetone was applied to a 2 cm by 2 cm area of upper inner arm skin. Most of the patients in the cohort were female, and the cohort covered alopecia areata with under or over 50% scalp involvement, alopecia totalis and alopecia universalis. Patch testing on the upper back used Finn chambers containing 0.01% DPC, with scoring done after 6 days according to International Contact Dermatitis Research Group standards. Throughout the study period of 20 to 25 weeks, patients also received therapeutic DPC doses to the scalp every week. Libraries were combined into a pool for sequencing, and differences in TCR yield between samples came mainly from small differences in library volumes within the pool. This study followed changes in the peripheral blood TCR repertoire in vivo during primary and secondary sensitization of alopecia patients to the hapten diphenylcyclopropenone (DPC). Around 30 alopecia patients provided blood for TCR sequencing at one to four time points (pre-sensitization, 2, 6 and 24 weeks). Patient blood was sampled pre-sensitization (week 0) and at 2, 6 and about 24 weeks after DPC sensitization. Findings and caveats that apply to the study as a whole: No change with DPC sensitization was found in the number of TCRs above 1 in 1000 frequency, and no evidence of global repertoire structure alterations was found. A positive correlation was found between the number of PT1 expanded TCRs and patch test score, with significance reached at thresholds 8, 16 and 32 but not 4. Compared with pre-sensitization or healthy control sets, expanded TCRs formed significantly more large CDR3 similarity clusters, which is consistent with antigen-driven responses. All patients had alopecia, a presumed autoimmune disease, so their immune response might differ from that of healthy individuals. Repeated subsampling changed both the strength of the expansion versus patch-test correlation and the threshold at which that correlation became significant.

According to the germline V gene, CDR1 reads MNHEY and CDR2 reads SVGAGI. From the cysteine through the phenylalanine, the CDR3 covers 15 amino acids. Only the CDR3 region is kept as DNA, spanning 45 bases read in frame from base 1. V trim: 7 bases; J trim: 0 bases; unmatched bases: 7. The library was prepared using RACE. The sequencer was a NextSeq 500. During library preparation, unique molecular identifiers were attached to individual cDNA molecules so that TCRs could be counted quantitatively and reproducibly. For every blood RNA sample, sequencing covered both the TCR alpha and TCR beta chains. As for how the authors treated the data: The median number of TCRs per sample was roughly 100,000, ranging from roughly 23,224 to 690,600. V, J and CDR3 annotation of the TCR reads was carried out using the Decombinator software suite. Every sample was subsampled to the same number of TCRs (28,000) for the PS versus PT1 abundance plots. TCRs were defined as expanded if absent before sensitization and observed at least eight times at the 2-week time point. The raw public data were reprocessed by TCRdb itself: fastp quality trimming at Q25, MiXCR clonotype calling, in-frame beta chains only. CDR3 protein sequences are deduplicated, and each keeps its most common genes and DNA. TCRdb, not the authors, supplied the V and J calls. In this sample the table shows 250,000 or so distinct CDR3 sequences, more than 6.5% of which occur a single time. The top ten constitute 2% to 3% of the sample.

This sample's time point label indicates: pre-sensitization, week 0. The treatment or condition label, as the study defines it: therapeutic diphenylcyclopropenone sensitization with weekly scalp DPC. At each patch-test visit, blood was drawn before the patch test was applied. Patients were considered eligible if aged 18 to 70, diagnosed with alopecia and deemed suitable for DPC therapy, and patients were excluded if pregnant. Unfractionated whole blood was collected in Tempus Blood RNA tubes, and total RNA was extracted from that blood. This clonotype was sampled from a woman aged 40 to 55 with alopecia areata. Some clones in this sample may be carry-over from other donors' samples. The chain employs TRBV6-5 and TRBJ2-5, with 8 bases aligning to TRBD2. Sequenced here: whole blood, sampled in connection with sensitization to the hapten diphenylcyclopropenone (DPC). The CDR3 reads CASNLAGFNQETQYF. The DNA sequence is given as TGTGCCAGCAATTTAGCGGGATTCAACCAAGAGACCCAGTACTTC.